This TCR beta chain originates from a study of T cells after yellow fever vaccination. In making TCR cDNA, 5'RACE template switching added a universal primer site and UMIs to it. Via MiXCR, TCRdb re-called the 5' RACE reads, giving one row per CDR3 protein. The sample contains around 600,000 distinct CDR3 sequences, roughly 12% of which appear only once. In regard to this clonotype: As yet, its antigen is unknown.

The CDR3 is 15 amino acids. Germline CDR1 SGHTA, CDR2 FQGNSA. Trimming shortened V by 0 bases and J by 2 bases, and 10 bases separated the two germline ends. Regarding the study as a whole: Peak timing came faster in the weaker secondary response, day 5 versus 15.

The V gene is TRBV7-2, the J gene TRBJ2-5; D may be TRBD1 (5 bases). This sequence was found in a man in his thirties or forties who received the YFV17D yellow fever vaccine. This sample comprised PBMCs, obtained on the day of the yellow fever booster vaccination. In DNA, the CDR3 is TGTGCCAGCAGCTTAGCGCCAGGGCGGCAAGAGACCCAGTACTTC. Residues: CASSLAPGRQETQYF.